A selection of T cell receptor beta chains follows, all from one sample in a study of graft-versus-host responses after intestinal transplantation. The data were produced by immunoSEQ multiplex PCR, yet TCRdb's version contains in-frame clones alone and is incomplete. The profile shows 80,000 or so clones, approximately 90% of them singletons. Sequencing used PBMCs, obtained 98 days after intestinal transplantation. The source of these receptors is a human patient who received an intestinal transplant, so some T cells may come from the graft donor. Both conserved end residues are part of each CDR3. A D gene is named only where the DNA matches it firmly. Size values are once, few and many counts, or a class for expanded clones, and some rows have none.

size | D | J | V | CDR3 | DNA
- | TRBD1 | TRBJ1-2 | TRBV19 | CASSIPLGTGGLKGYTF | TGTGCCAGTAGTATCCCCCTCGGAACAGGGGGCCTTAAGGGCTACACCTTC
once | - | TRBJ1-3 | TRBV29-1 | CSVVGTSSGNTIYF | TGCAGCGTTGTGGGCACGAGCTCTGGAAACACCATATATTTT
few | - | TRBJ1-2 | TRBV6-5 | CASSYTDSYGYTF | TGTGCCAGCAGTTACACCGACAGCTATGGCTACACCTTC
- | TRBD1 | TRBJ1-1 | TRBV4-1 | CASSIQGAGTEAFF | TGCGCCAGCAGCATACAGGGGGCTGGCACTGAAGCTTTCTTT
- | TRBD2 | TRBJ2-7 | TRBV4-1 | CATSPTSGGRYEQYF | TGCGCCACTTCTCCTACTAGCGGGGGTAGGTACGAGCAGTACTTC
- | TRBD1 | TRBJ2-6 | TRBV11-2 | CASSLVGQAGANVLTF | TGTGCCAGCAGCTTAGTGGGACAGGCTGGGGCCAACGTCCTGACTTTC
- | - | TRBJ2-5 | TRBV5-1 | CASSPTNEETQYF | TGCGCCAGCAGCCCGACAAACGAAGAGACCCAGTACTTC
- | - | TRBJ1-2 | TRBV7-3 | CASSRTTGTGYTF | TGTGCCAGCAGCCGCACTACAGGCACTGGCTACACCTTC
- | TRBD2 | TRBJ2-1 | TRBV18 | CASSPPWRLAGENEQFF | TGTGCCAGCTCACCACCGTGGAGACTAGCGGGGGAGAATGAGCAGTTCTTC
once | - | TRBJ1-4 | TRBV4-1 | CASSLIQGLNEKLFF | TGCGCCAGCAGCCTTATACAGGGCCTTAATGAAAAACTGTTTTTT
- | TRBD2 | TRBJ2-5 | TRBV4-1 | CASSQGGRETQYF | TGCGCCAGCAGCCAAGGCGGGAGAGAGACCCAGTACTTC
- | - | TRBJ2-7 | TRBV7-9 | CASSPPRSSYEQYF | TGTGCCAGCAGCCCTCCCAGGAGCTCCTACGAGCAGTACTTC
- | - | TRBJ2-1 | TRBV19 | CASSSGVQGFF | TGTGCCAGTAGTTCCGGAGTACAGGGGTTCTTC
- | - | TRBJ1-1 | TRBV30 | CAWVGRVTEAFF | TGTGCCTGGGTTGGGAGGGTCACTGAAGCTTTCTTT
once | TRBD2 | TRBJ2-2 | TRBV19 | CASSMWTSGNTGELFF | TGTGCCAGTAGTATGTGGACTAGCGGGAACACCGGGGAGCTGTTTTTT
- | - | TRBJ2-7 | TRBV7-2 | CASSREGRTYEQYF | TGTGCCAGCAGCCGAGAGGGACGGACCTACGAGCAGTACTTC
- | - | TRBJ2-1 | TRBV6-1 | CASRGASYNEQFF | TGTGCCAGCAGGGGGGCTTCCTACAATGAGCAGTTCTTC
- | - | TRBJ2-5 | TRBV18 | CASSPGVEETQYF | TGTGCCAGCTCGCCGGGGGTCGAAGAGACCCAGTACTTC
- | TRBD2 | TRBJ2-3 | TRBV6-1 | CASSESKRGGPDTQYF | TGTGCCAGCAGTGAATCAAAGCGGGGGGGCCCAGATACGCAGTATTTT
- | TRBD2 | TRBJ2-5 | TRBV4-2 | CASSQDWAGGMETQYF | TGTGCCAGCAGCCAAGATTGGGCGGGAGGGATGGAGACCCAGTACTTC
- | - | TRBJ2-7 | TRBV5-4 | CASSQQGYEQYF | TGTGCCAGCAGCCAACAGGGCTACGAGCAGTACTTC
- | - | TRBJ2-2 | TRBV19 | CASSITESGELFF | TGTGCCAGTAGTATCACGGAGTCCGGGGAGCTGTTTTTT
- | - | TRBJ2-5 | TRBV11-2 | CASSLLETQYF | TGTGCCAGCAGCTTACTAGAGACCCAGTACTTC
once | - | TRBJ1-2 | TRBV2 | CASTRSIYGYTF | TGTGCCAGCACCCGATCCATCTATGGCTACACCTTC
- | - | TRBJ1-3 | TRBV15 | CATSVTGQVSGNTIYF | TGTGCCACCAGCGTTACAGGCCAAGTCTCTGGAAACACCATATATTTT
few | - | TRBJ1-4 | TRBV6-1 | CASRLRQLTEEKLFF | TGTGCCAGCAGACTCCGACAGTTAACGGAGGAAAAACTGTTTTTT
- | - | TRBJ2-1 | TRBV28 | CASSFGQGMNEQFF | TGTGCCAGCAGTTTCGGGCAGGGAATGAATGAGCAGTTCTTC
- | - | TRBJ1-1 | TRBV5-1 | CASSHIRTNTEAFF | TGCGCCAGCAGCCACATCAGGACGAACACTGAAGCTTTCTTT
few | - | TRBJ2-7 | TRBV6-5 | CASARTRGTYEQYF | TGTGCCAGCGCAAGGACCCGGGGGACCTACGAGCAGTACTTC
- | TRBD1 | TRBJ1-4 | TRBV10-1 | CASGRDRAEKLFF | TGCGCCAGCGGGAGGGACAGAGCGGAAAAACTGTTTTTT
- | TRBD1 | TRBJ2-3 | TRBV6-1 | CAGRDRGRTDTQYF | TGTGCCGGTAGGGACAGGGGGCGCACAGATACGCAGTATTTT
- | - | TRBJ1-6 | TRBV2 | CASSAEGPSSTPPLHF | TGTGCCAGCAGTGCAGAGGGACCAAGTTCGACTCCACCCCTCCACTTT
- | TRBD2 | TRBJ2-7 | TRBV28 | CASTGAGTSFYEQYF | TGTGCCAGCACCGGAGCCGGGACTAGCTTTTACGAGCAGTACTTC
- | TRBD1 | TRBJ2-7 | TRBV30 | CAWSTGQGVINEQYF | TGTGCCTGGAGTACCGGACAGGGGGTGATAAACGAGCAGTACTTC
- | TRBD1 | TRBJ1-1 | TRBV27 | CASSFGDRGRGTEAFF | TGTGCCAGCAGTTTCGGGGACAGGGGGCGGGGCACTGAAGCTTTCTTT
- | - | TRBJ1-1 | TRBV28 | CASRGRYTEAFF | TGTGCCAGCAGGGGGAGGTACACTGAAGCTTTCTTT
- | - | TRBJ2-7 | TRBV28 | CASSSSSGPFGEQYF | TGTGCCAGCAGTTCCTCCTCGGGACCTTTCGGCGAGCAGTACTTC
- | - | TRBJ2-1 | TRBV7-9 | CASSGGTFTPYNEQFF | TGTGCCAGCAGCGGAGGGACATTCACACCCTACAATGAGCAGTTCTTC
- | TRBD2 | TRBJ2-7 | TRBV6-6 | CASSYPPGGSSYEQYF | TGTGCCAGCAGTTACCCCCCGGGGGGGAGCTCCTACGAGCAGTACTTC
- | - | TRBJ1-1 | TRBV6-1 | CASSDFGKGAFF | TGTGCCAGCAGTGATTTTGGTAAGGGAGCTTTCTTT
once | - | TRBJ1-5 | TRBV11-3 | CASSLAVQGHNQPQHF | TGTGCCAGCAGCTTGGCAGTCCAGGGTCATAATCAGCCCCAGCATTTT
- | TRBD1 | TRBJ2-7 | TRBV4-1 | CASSQDGDRSLYEQYF | TGCGCCAGCAGCCAAGATGGGGACAGGTCACTCTACGAGCAGTACTTC
- | - | TRBJ2-1 | TRBV28 | CASSLAGSLIWNEQFF | TGTGCCAGCAGTTTGGCCGGGTCTTTGATATGGAATGAGCAGTTCTTC
- | TRBD2 | TRBJ2-1 | TRBV11-3 | CASSLERLAGSYNEQFF | TGTGCCAGCAGCTTAGAAAGACTAGCGGGCTCCTACAATGAGCAGTTCTTC
- | - | TRBJ1-5 | TRBV11-3 | CASSSPLKGKKGNQPQHF | TGTGCCAGCAGCTCCCCCCTAAAGGGGAAGAAAGGCAATCAGCCCCAGCATTTT
- | - | TRBJ2-7 | TRBV5-1 | CASSLVQGGVYEQYF | TGCGCCAGCAGCTTGGTACAGGGAGGGGTCTACGAGCAGTACTTC
- | TRBD1 | TRBJ1-2 | TRBV6-5 | CASSDSDRVDGYTF | TGTGCCAGCAGTGATTCGGACAGGGTCGATGGCTACACCTTC
- | - | TRBJ1-1 | TRBV6-5 | CASSYSQGGTEAFF | TGTGCCAGCAGTTACTCACAGGGAGGTACTGAAGCTTTCTTT
- | - | TRBJ2-5 | TRBV30 | CAWSLGQRQETQYF | TGTGCCTGGAGTCTCGGACAGCGACAAGAGACCCAGTACTTC
few | - | TRBJ2-7 | TRBV4-1 | CASSPYPQYF | TGCGCCAGCAGCCCATACCCCCAGTACTTC